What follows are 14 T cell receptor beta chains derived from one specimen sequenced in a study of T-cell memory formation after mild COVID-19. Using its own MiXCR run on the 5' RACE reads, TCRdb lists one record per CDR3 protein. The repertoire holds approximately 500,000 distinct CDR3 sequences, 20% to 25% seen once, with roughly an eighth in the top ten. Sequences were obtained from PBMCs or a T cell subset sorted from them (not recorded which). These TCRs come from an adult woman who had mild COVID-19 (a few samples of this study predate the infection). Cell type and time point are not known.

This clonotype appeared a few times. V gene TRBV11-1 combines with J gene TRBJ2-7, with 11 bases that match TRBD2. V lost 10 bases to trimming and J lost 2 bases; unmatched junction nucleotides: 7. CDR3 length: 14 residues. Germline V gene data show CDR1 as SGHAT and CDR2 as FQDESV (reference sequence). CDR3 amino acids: CATRRTSGPYEQYF. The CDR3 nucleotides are TGTGCCACCCGCAGGACTAGCGGGCCCTACGAGCAGTACTTC.

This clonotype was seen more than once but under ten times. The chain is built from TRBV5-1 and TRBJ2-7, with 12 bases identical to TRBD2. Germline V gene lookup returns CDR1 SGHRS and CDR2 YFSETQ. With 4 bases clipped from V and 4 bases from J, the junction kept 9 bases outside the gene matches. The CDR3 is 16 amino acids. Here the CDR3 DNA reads TGCGCCAGCAGCCACGGTTCTAGCGGGGGGGCGTACGAGCAGTACTTC. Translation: CASSHGSSGGAYEQYF.

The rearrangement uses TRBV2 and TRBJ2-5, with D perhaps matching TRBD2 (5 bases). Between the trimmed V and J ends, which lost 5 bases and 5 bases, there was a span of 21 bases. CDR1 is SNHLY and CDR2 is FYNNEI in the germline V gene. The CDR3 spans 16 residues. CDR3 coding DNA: TGTGCCAGCAGTCAGATGCGGGCCCACTCCCGGGAGACCCAGTACTTC. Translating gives CASSQMRAHSRETQYF.

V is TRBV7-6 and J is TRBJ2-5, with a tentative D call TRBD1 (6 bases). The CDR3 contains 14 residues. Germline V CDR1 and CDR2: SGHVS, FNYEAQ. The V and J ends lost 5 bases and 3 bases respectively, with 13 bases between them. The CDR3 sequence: CASSGINREETQYF. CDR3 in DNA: TGTGCCAGCAGCGGAATCAACAGGGAAGAGACCCAGTACTTC.

CDR3 nucleotide sequence: TGCAGCGTCGTCGGGGAGCTGAACTATGGCTACACCTTC. Translated, it gives CSVVGELNYGYTF. The V gene is TRBV29-1, the J gene TRBJ1-2; no clear D gene. The CDR3 consists of 13 residues. Germline values: CDR1 SQVTM, CDR2 ANQGSEA. Trimming pared 6 bases from V and 2 bases from J, leaving 13 bases between.

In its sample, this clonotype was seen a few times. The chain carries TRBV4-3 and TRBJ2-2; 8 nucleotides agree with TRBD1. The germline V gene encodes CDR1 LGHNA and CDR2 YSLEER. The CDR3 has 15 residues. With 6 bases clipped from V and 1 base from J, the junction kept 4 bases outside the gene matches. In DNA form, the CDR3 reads TGCGCCAGCAGAGAAGGACAGGGGAACACCGGGGAGCTGTTTTTT. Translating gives CASREGQGNTGELFF.

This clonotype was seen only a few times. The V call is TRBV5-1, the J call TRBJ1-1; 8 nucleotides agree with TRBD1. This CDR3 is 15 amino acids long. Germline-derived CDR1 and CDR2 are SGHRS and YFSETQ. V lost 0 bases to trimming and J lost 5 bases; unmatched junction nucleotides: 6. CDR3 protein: CASSLGGQGGTEAFF. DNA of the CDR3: TGCGCCAGCAGCTTGGGAGGACAGGGCGGGACTGAAGCTTTCTTT.

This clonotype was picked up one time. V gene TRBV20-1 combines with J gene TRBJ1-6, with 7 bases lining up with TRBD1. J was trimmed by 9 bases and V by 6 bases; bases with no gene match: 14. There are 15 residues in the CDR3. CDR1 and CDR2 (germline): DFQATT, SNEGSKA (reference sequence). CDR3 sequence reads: CSAQGGNRVASPLHF. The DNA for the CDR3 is TGCAGTGCCCAGGGGGGAAACAGGGTCGCTTCACCCCTCCACTTT.

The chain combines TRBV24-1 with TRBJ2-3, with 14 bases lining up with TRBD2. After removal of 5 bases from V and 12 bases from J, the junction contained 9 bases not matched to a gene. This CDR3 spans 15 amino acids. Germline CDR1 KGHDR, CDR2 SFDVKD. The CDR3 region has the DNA TGTGCCACCAGTGCCTTTGGGACTAGCGGGGGCTCACAGTATTTT. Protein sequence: CATSAFGTSGGSQYF.

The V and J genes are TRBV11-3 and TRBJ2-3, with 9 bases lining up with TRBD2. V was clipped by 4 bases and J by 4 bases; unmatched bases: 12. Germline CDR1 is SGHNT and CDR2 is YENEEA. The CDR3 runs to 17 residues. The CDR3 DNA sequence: TGTGCCAGCAGCTCCGTTGGCGGGAGGGCCGGGTCAGATACGCAGTATTTT. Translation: CASSSVGGRAGSDTQYF.

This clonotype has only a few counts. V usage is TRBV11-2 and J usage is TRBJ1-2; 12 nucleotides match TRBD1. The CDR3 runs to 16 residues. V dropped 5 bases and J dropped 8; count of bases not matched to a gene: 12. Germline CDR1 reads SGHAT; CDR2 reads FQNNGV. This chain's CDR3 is CASSATQGQGAWGYTF. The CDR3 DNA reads TGTGCCAGCAGCGCGACCCAGGGACAGGGGGCATGGGGCTACACCTTC.

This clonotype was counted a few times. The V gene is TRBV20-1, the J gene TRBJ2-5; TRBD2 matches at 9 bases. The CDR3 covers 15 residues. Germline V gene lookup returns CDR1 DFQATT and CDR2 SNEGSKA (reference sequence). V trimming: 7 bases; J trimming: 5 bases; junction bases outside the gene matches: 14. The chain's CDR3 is CSVQSLAGWVETQYF. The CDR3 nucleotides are TGCAGTGTGCAGAGCCTAGCGGGATGGGTGGAGACCCAGTACTTC.

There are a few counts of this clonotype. The CDR3 protein is CAWSAGQSTGAFF. DNA for the CDR3: TGTGCCTGGAGTGCTGGACAGTCCACCGGAGCTTTCTTT. The J gene is TRBJ1-1, the V gene TRBV30; perhaps TRBD1 as D (6 bases). The CDR3 consists of 13 residues. V was trimmed by 1 base and J by 10 bases, leaving 16 bases between them. In germline, CDR1 is GTSNPN, CDR2 SVGIG (reference sequence).

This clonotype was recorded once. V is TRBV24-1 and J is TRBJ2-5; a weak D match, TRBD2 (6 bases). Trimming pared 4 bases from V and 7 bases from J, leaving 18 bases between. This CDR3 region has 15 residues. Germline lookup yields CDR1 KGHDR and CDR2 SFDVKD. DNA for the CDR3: TGTGCCACCAGTGACCCAGGAGGGACCTCCGGGACCCAGTACTTC. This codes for CATSDPGGTSGTQYF.